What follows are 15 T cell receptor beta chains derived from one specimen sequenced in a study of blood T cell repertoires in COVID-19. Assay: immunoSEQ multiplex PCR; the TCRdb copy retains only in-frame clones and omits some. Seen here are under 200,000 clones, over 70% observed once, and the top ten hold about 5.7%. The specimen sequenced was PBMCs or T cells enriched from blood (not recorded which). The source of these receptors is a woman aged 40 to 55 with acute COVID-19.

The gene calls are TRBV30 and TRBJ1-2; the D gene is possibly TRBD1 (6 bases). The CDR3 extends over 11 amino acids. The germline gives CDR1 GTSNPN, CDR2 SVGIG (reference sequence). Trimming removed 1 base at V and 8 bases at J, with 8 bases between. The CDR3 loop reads CAWSDRDGYTF. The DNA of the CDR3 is TGTGCCTGGAGTGACAGGGACGGCTACACCTTC.

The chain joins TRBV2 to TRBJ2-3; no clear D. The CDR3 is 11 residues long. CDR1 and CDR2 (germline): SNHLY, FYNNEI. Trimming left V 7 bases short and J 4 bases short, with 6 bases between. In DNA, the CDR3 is TGTGCCAGCACAGAACCAGATACGCAGTATTTT. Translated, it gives CASTEPDTQYF.

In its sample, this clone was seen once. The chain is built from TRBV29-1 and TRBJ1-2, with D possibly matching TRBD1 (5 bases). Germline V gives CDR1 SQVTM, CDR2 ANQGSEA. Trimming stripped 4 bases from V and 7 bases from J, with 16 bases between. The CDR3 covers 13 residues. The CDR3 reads CSVGQPSPPGYTF. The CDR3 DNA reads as TGCAGCGTTGGACAGCCCTCGCCCCCTGGCTACACCTTC.

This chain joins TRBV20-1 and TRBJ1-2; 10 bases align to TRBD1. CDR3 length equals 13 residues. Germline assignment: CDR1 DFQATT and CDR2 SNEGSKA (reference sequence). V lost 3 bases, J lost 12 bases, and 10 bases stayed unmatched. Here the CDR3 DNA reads TGCAGTGCTAGTGAACGGGGACAGGGGATCGACACCTTC. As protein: CSASERGQGIDTF.

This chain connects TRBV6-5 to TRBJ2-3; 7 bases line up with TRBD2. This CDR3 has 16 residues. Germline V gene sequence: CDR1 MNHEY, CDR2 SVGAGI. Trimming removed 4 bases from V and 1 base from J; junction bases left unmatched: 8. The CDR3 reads CASSLLATPGTDTQYF. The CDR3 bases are TGTGCCAGCAGTTTACTAGCGACCCCTGGCACAGATACGCAGTATTTT.

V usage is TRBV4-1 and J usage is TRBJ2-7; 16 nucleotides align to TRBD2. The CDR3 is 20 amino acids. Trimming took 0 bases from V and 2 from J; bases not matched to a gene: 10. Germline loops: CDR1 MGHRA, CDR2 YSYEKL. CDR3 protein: CASSQDYVGLAGGPTYEQYF. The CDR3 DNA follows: TGCGCCAGCAGCCAAGATTATGTGGGACTAGCGGGAGGGCCGACCTACGAGCAGTACTTC.

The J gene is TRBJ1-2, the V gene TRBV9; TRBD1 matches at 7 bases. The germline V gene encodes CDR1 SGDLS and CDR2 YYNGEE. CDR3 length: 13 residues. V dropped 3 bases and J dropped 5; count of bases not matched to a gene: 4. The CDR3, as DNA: TGTGCCAGCAGCGCCACACAGGGGTATGGCTACACCTTC. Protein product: CASSATQGYGYTF.

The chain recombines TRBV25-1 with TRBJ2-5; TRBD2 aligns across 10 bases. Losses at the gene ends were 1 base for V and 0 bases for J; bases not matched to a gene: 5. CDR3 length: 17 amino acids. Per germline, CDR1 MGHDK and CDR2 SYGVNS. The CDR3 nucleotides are TGTGCCAGCAGTGAATTCACCGGGACTAGCGACCAAGAGACCCAGTACTTC. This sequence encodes CASSEFTGTSDQETQYF.

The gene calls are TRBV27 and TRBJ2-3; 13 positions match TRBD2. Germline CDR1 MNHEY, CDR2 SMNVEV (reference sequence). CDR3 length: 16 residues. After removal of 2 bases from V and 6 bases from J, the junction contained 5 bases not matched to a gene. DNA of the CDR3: TGTGCCAGCAGTTTACGACTAGCGGGGGGCCGGGATACGCAGTATTTT. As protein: CASSLRLAGGRDTQYF.

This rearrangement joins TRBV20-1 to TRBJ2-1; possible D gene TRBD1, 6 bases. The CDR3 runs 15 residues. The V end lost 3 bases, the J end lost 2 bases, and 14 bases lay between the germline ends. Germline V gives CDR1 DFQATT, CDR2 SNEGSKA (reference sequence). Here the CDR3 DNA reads TGCAGTGCTAGTAGGGGGAGTTCCCCCTACAATGAGCAGTTCTTC. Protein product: CSASRGSSPYNEQFF.

CDR3 residues: CASSTRFGLDYGYTF. In DNA form, the CDR3 reads TGTGCCAGCAGTACCCGCTTTGGACTGGACTATGGCTACACCTTC. The chain is built from TRBV27 and TRBJ1-2; unclear D gene. The germline gives CDR1 MNHEY, CDR2 SMNVEV (reference sequence). With 5 bases removed from V and 3 bases from J, the gap between germline ends came to 16 bases. The CDR3 covers 15 residues.

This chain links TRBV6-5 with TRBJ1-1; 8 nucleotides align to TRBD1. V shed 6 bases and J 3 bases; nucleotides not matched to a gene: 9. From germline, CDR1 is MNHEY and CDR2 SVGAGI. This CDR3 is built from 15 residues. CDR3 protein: CASSYAGGLDTEAFF. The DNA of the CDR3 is TGTGCCAGCAGCTACGCAGGGGGCTTAGACACTGAAGCTTTCTTT.

The CDR3 bases are TGTGCCAGCAGCCAAGGACGGGGGACTAGCGGTCACAATGAGCAGTTCTTC. Its translation is CASSQGRGTSGHNEQFF. The V call is TRBV3-1 (or the pseudogene TRBV3-2), the J call TRBJ2-1; TRBD2 aligns across 11 bases. The V segment lost 1 base and the J segment 5 bases; nucleotides outside the gene matches: 7. The CDR3 runs to 17 residues. Germline V CDR1 and CDR2: LGHDT, YNNKEL (reference sequence).

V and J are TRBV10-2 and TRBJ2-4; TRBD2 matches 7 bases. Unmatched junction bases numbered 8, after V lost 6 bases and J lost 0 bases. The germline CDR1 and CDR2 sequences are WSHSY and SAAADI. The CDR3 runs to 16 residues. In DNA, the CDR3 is TGCGCCAGCAGAGCTAGCGGAGCACTAGCCAAAAACATTCAGTACTTC. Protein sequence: CASRASGALAKNIQYF.

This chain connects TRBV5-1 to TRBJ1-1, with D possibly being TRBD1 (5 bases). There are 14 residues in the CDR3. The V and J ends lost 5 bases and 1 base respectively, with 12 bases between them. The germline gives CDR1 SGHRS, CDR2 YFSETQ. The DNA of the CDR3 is TGCGCCAGCAGTTCCGGGACTAAGAACACTGAAGCTTTCTTT. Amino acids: CASSSGTKNTEAFF.